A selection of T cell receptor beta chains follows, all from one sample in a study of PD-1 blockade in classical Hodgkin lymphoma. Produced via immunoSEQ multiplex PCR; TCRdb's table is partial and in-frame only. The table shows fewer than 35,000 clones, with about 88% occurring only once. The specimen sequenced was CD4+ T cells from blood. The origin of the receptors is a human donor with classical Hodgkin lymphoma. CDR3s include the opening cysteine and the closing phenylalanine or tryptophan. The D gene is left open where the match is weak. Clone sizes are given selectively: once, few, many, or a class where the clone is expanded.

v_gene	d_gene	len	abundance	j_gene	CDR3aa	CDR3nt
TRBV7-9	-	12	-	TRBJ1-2	CASSFPQGGYTF	TGTGCCAGCAGCTTCCCGCAGGGAGGCTACACCTTC
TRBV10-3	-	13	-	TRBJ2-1	CASRGDGVFEQFF	TGTGCCAGCAGGGGTGACGGGGTTTTTGAGCAGTTCTTC
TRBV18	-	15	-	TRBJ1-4	CASSPVNRVNEKLFF	TGTGCCAGCTCACCGGTGAATCGGGTAAATGAAAAACTGTTTTTT
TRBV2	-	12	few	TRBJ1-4	CASSEEGTRLFF	TGTGCCAGCAGTGAAGAGGGAACGCGACTGTTTTTT
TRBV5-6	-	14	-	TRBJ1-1	CASSSLGAVTEAFF	TGTGCCAGCAGCTCATTGGGGGCCGTCACTGAAGCTTTCTTT
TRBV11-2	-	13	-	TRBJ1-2	CASSLGQNYGYTF	TGTGCCAGCAGCTTAGGGCAAAACTATGGCTACACCTTC
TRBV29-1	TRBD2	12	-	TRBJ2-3	CSFGGATDTQYF	TGCAGCTTCGGGGGGGCCACAGATACGCAGTATTTT
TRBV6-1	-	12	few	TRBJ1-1	CASSEGGYVAFF	TGTGCCAGCAGTGAAGGGGGGTACGTCGCTTTCTTT
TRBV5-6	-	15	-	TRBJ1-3	CASSLGLNGGNTIYF	TGTGCCAGCAGCTTAGGACTAAACGGCGGAAACACCATATATTTT
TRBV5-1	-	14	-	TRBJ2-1	CASQPEVSYNEQFF	TGCGCCAGCCAACCGGAGGTGAGCTACAATGAGCAGTTCTTC
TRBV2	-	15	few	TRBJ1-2	CASSVDNWPSYGYTF	TGTGCCAGCAGTGTGGACAATTGGCCTAGCTATGGCTACACCTTC
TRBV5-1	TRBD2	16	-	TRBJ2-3	CASRVVSGRRTDTQYF	TGCGCCAGCAGGGTCGTTAGCGGGAGGAGGACAGATACGCAGTATTTT
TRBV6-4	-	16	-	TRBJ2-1	CASSDSFRRSYNEQFF	TGTGCCAGCAGTGACTCTTTCCGCAGGTCCTACAATGAGCAGTTCTTC
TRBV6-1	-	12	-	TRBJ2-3	CASRDLPGAQYF	TGTGCCAGCAGGGACCTACCTGGGGCGCAGTATTTT
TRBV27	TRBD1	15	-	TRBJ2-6	CASSPLGQGSNVLTF	TGTGCCAGCAGTCCCCTCGGACAGGGATCCAACGTCCTGACTTTC
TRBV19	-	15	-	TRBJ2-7	CASSIAIQVSNEQYF	TGTGCCAGTAGTATAGCCATCCAGGTTTCCAACGAGCAGTACTTC
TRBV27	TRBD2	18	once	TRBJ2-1	CASSLSSFFGGRENEQFF	TGTGCCAGCAGTTTAAGTAGCTTTTTTGGCGGGAGAGAGAATGAGCAGTTCTTC
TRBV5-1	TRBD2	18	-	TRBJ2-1	CASSFGLAGGGPYNEQFF	TGCGCCAGCAGCTTCGGACTAGCGGGAGGGGGGCCCTACAATGAGCAGTTCTTC